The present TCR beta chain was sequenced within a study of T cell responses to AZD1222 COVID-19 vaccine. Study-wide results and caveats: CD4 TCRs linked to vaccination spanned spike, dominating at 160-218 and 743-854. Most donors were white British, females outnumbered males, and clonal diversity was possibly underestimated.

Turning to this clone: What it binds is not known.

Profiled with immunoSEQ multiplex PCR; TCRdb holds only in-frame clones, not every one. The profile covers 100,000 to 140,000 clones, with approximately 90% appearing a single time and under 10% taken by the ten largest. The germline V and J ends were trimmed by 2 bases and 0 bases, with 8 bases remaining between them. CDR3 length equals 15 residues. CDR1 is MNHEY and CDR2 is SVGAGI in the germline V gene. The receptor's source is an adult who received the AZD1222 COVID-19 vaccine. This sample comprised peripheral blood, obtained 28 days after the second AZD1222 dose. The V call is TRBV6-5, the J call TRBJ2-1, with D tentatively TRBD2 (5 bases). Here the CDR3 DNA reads TGTGCCAGCAGTTACAAGCGGATCTCCTACAATGAGCAGTTCTTC. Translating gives CASSYKRISYNEQFF.